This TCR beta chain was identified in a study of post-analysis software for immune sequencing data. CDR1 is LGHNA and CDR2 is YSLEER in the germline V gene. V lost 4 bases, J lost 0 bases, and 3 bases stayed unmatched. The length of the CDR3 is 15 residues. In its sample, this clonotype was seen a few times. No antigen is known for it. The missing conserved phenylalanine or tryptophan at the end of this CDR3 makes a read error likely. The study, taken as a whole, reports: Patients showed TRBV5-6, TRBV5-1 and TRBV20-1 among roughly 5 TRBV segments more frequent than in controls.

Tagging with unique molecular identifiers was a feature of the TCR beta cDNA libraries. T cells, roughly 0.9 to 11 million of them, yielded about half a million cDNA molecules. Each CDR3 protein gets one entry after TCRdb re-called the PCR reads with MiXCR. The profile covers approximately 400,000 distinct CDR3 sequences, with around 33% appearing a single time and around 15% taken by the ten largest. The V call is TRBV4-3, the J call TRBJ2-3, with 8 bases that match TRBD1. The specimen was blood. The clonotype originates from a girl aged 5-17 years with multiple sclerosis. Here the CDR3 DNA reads TGCGCCAGCAGCCCTTGGACAGGGAGCACAGATACGCAGTATTTG. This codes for CASSPWTGSTDTQYL.